This T cell receptor beta chain was recorded in a study of neurological immune-mediated disorders. TCRdb fed the 5' RACE reads into MiXCR, producing one record per CDR3 protein. The sample yields around 40,000 distinct CDR3 sequences, roughly 13% seen once. This clonotype was detected ten times or more. V lost 7 bases and J lost 4, with 13 bases in between. The CDR3 loop spans 12 amino acids. Germline CDR1 and CDR2: SQVTM and ANQGSEA. Sequencing input: PBMCs. The genes are TRBV29-1 and TRBJ1-1; D is ambiguous. The TCR originated in a female donor in good health. CDR3 bases: TGCAGCGCCCGCAGGTCGGGCACTGAAGCTTTCTTT. It translates to CSARRSGTEAFF. Complete variable domain (other parts from reference TRBV29-1 and TRBJ1-1): SAVISQKPSRDICQRGTSLTIQCQVDSQVTMMFWYRQQPGQSLTLIATANQGSEATYESGFVIDKFPISRPNLTFSTLTVSNMSPEDSSIYLCSARRSGTEAFFGQGTRLTVV.